This entry features one TCR beta chain sequence. No antigen is known for it. No much larger clonotype is one base removed from it; base qualities were not supplied. This sample was taken from a study of tumor-infiltrating lymphocytes in localized non-small cell lung cancer (dated by TCRdb to about 2021). Describing the broader study: The cohort included patients whose samples were collected after neoadjuvant chemotherapy, as well as both smokers and never-smokers and several histologies. A total of 50 to 60 patients were included in the paired tumor versus uninvolved lung comparison of immunoSEQ T-cell fraction. The overall ICON cohort comprised around 150 surgical patients with localized non-small cell lung cancer whose tumors were resected. Alongside flow cytometry, multiplex immunofluorescence, RNA-seq, exome sequencing and proteomics, TCR sequencing was applied to the same patients as one of several integrated assays. From each patient came resected tumor tissue plus uninvolved lung tissue from that same patient, and the uninvolved lung tissue was described as non-adjacent to the tumor. On the study overall, not on this receptor specifically: Because different assays used different pieces of the same tissue, technical variation could not be distinguished from intratumor heterogeneity. The TCR-derived T-cell fraction showed no difference between the flow cytometry-defined immunotypes IM1 (good prognosis) and IM2 (poor prognosis). Because assay coverage varied across patients depending on available tissue quantity, TCR sequencing was performed for only a subset of the cohort. Higher T cell infiltration in tumors than in uninvolved lung tissue was supported by TCRbeta sequencing, consistent with immunofluorescence CD3 counts.

The T-cell fraction in tumor and uninvolved lung tissue was obtained from TCR sequencing using the immunoSEQ assay. The original methods were these. In the survival analysis, patients were divided into a high T-cell fraction group (upper tertile) and a low T-cell fraction group (lower two tertiles), and the two groups were compared using a log-rank test. A signed-rank test was used to test differences in T-cell fraction between paired tumor and uninvolved lung samples. The source is immuneACCESS, and TCRdb retained only in-frame sequences with V and J called. Part of the clones is not carried over; for the studies checked, unresolved V genes explain less than half of this, and the remainder is unexplained. V and J calls and clone size follow that table, whereas D and trimming were derived from the DNA. Counted in this sample were some 14,000 clones; roughly 72% of them appeared once. The ten biggest clones cover approximately 15% of the sample.

Patient enrollment in ICON started in 2016, and the final patient was enrolled in 2018. Fresh tumor and matched uninvolved tissue for in-depth immune analyses, including TCR sequencing, were collected from a subcohort of around 76 patients. TCR sequencing was performed on DNA isolated from bulk tissue, without cell sorting. V ends up 0 bases short and J 1 base short, with an unmatched junction base count of 10. The cysteine opens and the phenylalanine closes a CDR3 of 18 amino acids. The sequence is cut down to CDR3 DNA, 54 bases in frame from base 1. The germline V gene gives CDR1 as SGHTA and CDR2 as FQGNSA.

This receptor was taken from a human donor with non-small cell lung cancer. Recombination linked TRBV7-2 to TRBJ2-5; a stretch of 8 junction bases matches TRBD2. Sequencing input: uninvolved lung tissue not adjacent to the tumor. The CDR3 corresponds to CASSLAIGAGARQETQYF. The DNA sequence follows: TGTGCCAGCAGCTTAGCGATTGGAGCGGGGGCCCGCCAAGAGACCCAGTACTTC.